The TCR beta chain described here comes from a study of neurological immune-mediated disorders. The study, taken as a whole, reports: Among expanded clones, no CDR3 amino acid sequences were shared across subjects, a pattern suggesting private repertoires in all groups.

The V and J ends lost 8 bases and 5 bases respectively, with 12 bases between them. The CDR3 loop spans 12 amino acids. 5'RACE generated cDNA with 10-nucleotide random UMIs. MiXCR was run by TCRdb on the 5' RACE reads, yielding one entry per CDR3 protein. The data contain approximately 43,000 distinct CDR3 sequences, more than 2% of them singletons. This clonotype was detected many times. Its antigen is unidentified. The specimen was PBMCs. The sequence came from a man aged 25 to 40 with multiple sclerosis. The J gene is TRBJ1-1, the V gene TRBV12-3 or TRBV12-4; tentatively, D is TRBD1 (6 bases). CDR3 amino acids: CASLRGETEAFF. DNA for the CDR3: TGTGCCAGCTTAAGGGGGGAAACTGAAGCTTTCTTT.